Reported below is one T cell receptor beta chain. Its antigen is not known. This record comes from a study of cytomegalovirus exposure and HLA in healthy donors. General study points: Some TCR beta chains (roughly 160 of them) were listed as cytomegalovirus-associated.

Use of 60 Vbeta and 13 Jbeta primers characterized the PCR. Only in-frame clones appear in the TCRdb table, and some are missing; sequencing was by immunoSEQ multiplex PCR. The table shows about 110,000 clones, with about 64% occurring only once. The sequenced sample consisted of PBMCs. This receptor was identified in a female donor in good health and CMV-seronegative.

The CDR3 sequence is CASTFLSSYNEQFF. As DNA, the CDR3 is TGTGCCAGTACTTTCTTAAGCTCCTACAATGAGCAGTTCTTC. This rearrangement joins TRBV9 to TRBJ2-1; no reliable D call. Germline V gives CDR1 SGDLS, CDR2 YYNGEE. V was shortened by 8 bases and J by 0 bases, with 12 bases between the two germline ends. The length of the CDR3 is 14 residues.